This is a list of T cell receptor beta chains from one sample in a study of Graves' ophthalmopathy and Graves' hyperthyroidism. TCRdb analysed the multiplex PCR reads with MiXCR anew, one entry per CDR3 protein. The sample holds about 410,000 distinct CDR3 sequences, about a sixth seen once. Sequenced input: peripheral blood. These receptors all come from a woman between 18 and 29 years old with Graves' ophthalmopathy. Both conserved end residues are part of each CDR3. D genes are given only for firm matches. Expanded clones are given a class, and other clones once, few, many or no size at all.

J | V | size | D | DNA | CDR3
TRBJ2-4 | TRBV19 | many | - | TGTGCCAGTAGTATCCAGGGGATCGGGGCCAAAAACATTCAGTACTTC | CASSIQGIGAKNIQYF
TRBJ2-7 | TRBV12-3/TRBV12-4 | once | - | TGTGCCAGCAGTTTAGGGACAAGGGGACACGAGCAGTACTTC | CASSLGTRGHEQYF
TRBJ2-3 | TRBV6-2/TRBV6-3 | few | TRBD2 | TGTGCCAGCAGTTACCCGGGACTAGCGGGAGGCACAGATACGCAGTATTTT | CASSYPGLAGGTDTQYF
TRBJ1-6 | TRBV11-2 | many | - | TGTGCCAGCACTTATGGGGCATCACCCCTCCACTTT | CASTYGASPLHF
TRBJ2-7 | TRBV6-4 | many | TRBD1 | TGTGCCAGCATCATAGGGGACAGCTACGAGCAGTACTTC | CASIIGDSYEQYF
TRBJ2-2 | TRBV20-1 | many | TRBD2 | TGCAGTGCTGGAGAGGGCGGGAGAAGGGTCACCGGGGAGCTGTTTTTT | CSAGEGGRRVTGELFF
TRBJ2-5 | TRBV6-5 | - | - | TGTGCCAGCAGTTACTCGAGCGGTGCATGGGAGACCCAGTACTTC | CASSYSSGAWETQYF
TRBJ1-5 | TRBV19 | many | - | TGTGCCAGTAGTACCCAAAGGGATCAGCCCCAGCATTTT | CASSTQRDQPQHF
TRBJ1-6 | TRBV6-5 | many | - | TGTGCCAGCAGTTACTCGACCGGGGCCGGGAATAATTCACTCCTCCACTTT | CASSYSTGAGNNSLLHF
TRBJ1-1 | TRBV12-5 | - | - | TGTGCTAGTGGTTTGGTATCGGGCACTGAAGCTTTCTTT | CASGLVSGTEAFF
TRBJ1-1 | TRBV4-3 | many | - | TGCGCCAGCAGCCCGGGCGTTCGGCCCGAACCGACTGAAGCTTTCTTT | CASSPGVRPEPTEAFF
TRBJ1-1 | TRBV29-1 | many | TRBD1 | TGCAGCGTTGAAGATGAGGGGGCGCGAGCTTTCTTT | CSVEDEGARAFF
TRBJ1-1 | TRBV30 | many | TRBD1 | TGTGCCTGGAGTGTAGGGCAGGGGGCTGAAGCTTTCTTT | CAWSVGQGAEAFF
TRBJ2-7 | TRBV24-1 | many | - | TGTGCCACCAGTGATTTTAGCAGGGACGACGGGCAGTACTTC | CATSDFSRDDGQYF
TRBJ2-5 | TRBV4-1 | many | - | TGCGCCAGCAGCCAAGATGGTCCGGGGCCCCTTGGGGAGACCCAGTACTTC | CASSQDGPGPLGETQYF
TRBJ2-6 | TRBV11-1 | many | - | TGTGCCAGCAGCCTTTTACAGGGATCTGGGGCCAACGTCCTGACTTTC | CASSLLQGSGANVLTF
TRBJ1-2 | TRBV6-2/TRBV6-3 | many | - | TGTGCCAGCAGACCCCCCAGGGTGAACTATGGCTACACCTTC | CASRPPRVNYGYTF
TRBJ2-7 | TRBV7-6 | many | - | TGTGCCAGCAGCTTAGGGGGAGGACGGAAATACGAGCAGTACTTC | CASSLGGGRKYEQYF
TRBJ2-7 | TRBV4-3 | many | - | TGCGCCAGCAGCCAAGATAGGACGGGCCACGAGCAGTACTTC | CASSQDRTGHEQYF
TRBJ2-5 | TRBV5-1 | many | TRBD2 | TGCGCCAGCAGCCCGGGACTAGCAACAGAGACCCAGTACTTC | CASSPGLATETQYF
TRBJ1-2 | TRBV11-2 | many | - | TGTGCCAGCAGCCCAGGGGATGGCTATGGCTACACCTTC | CASSPGDGYGYTF
TRBJ1-1 | TRBV3-1 | many | - | TGTGCCAGCAGCCAAGGCCTGCATACGAGGGGAACTGAAGCTTTCTTT | CASSQGLHTRGTEAFF